This TCR beta chain was captured in a study of blood T cells in healthy people across ages. CDR3 size: 14 residues. Trimming shortened V by 3 bases and J by 6 bases, and 14 bases separated the two germline ends. Germline CDR1 reads SGHVS; CDR2 reads FQNEAQ. A second PCR, run for about 7 to 11 cycles, used a sample-barcoded 5' primer plus a J-beta primer mix. The authors tagged each cDNA molecule using a template-switch adaptor with 12 random nucleotides. TCRdb reprocessed the 5' RACE reads via MiXCR and lists one record per CDR3 protein. The sample lists some 1.8 million distinct CDR3 sequences, roughly two fifths occurring once.

Sample: blood. This chain links TRBV7-8 with TRBJ2-5; D possibly corresponds to TRBD1 (6 bases). The source is a human donor in good health. CDR3: CASSLGVDSQTQYF. The CDR3 DNA reads TGTGCCAGCAGCTTGGGGGTGGACAGTCAGACCCAGTACTTC.